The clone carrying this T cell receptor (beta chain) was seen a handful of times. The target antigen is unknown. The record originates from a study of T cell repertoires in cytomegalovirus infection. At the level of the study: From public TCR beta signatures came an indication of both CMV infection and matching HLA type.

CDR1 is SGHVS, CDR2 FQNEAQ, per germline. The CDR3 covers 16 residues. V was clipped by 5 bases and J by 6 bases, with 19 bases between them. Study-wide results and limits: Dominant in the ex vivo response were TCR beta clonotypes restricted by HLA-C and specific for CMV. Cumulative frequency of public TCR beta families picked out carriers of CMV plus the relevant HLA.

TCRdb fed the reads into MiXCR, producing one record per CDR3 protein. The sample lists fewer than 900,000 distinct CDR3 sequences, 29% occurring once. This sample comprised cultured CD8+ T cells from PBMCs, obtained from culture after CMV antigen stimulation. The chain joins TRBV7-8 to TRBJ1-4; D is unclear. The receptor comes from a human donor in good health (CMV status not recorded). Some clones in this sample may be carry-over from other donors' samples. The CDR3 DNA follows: TGTGCCAGCAGCCGCTGGGAGGACTCGGATTATGAAAAACTGTTTTTT. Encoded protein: CASSRWEDSDYEKLFF.